These 5 T cell receptor beta chains came from one sample sequenced in a study of T-cell memory formation after mild COVID-19 (dated by TCRdb to about 2021). The library was prepared using 5' RACE. Sequencing was carried out with an Illumina NovaSeq 6000. Through fastp at Q25 and MiXCR, TCRdb rebuilt clones from the public reads, retaining in-frame beta chains. Rows are combined by CDR3 protein, so each entry shows the most common genes and DNA. This sample comprises roughly 600,000 distinct CDR3 sequences, roughly 18% of them detected only once. Approximately 12% of the sample comes from the top ten. The material sequenced was PBMCs or a T cell subset sorted from them (not recorded which). These receptors were obtained from an adult woman who had mild COVID-19 (a few samples of this study predate the infection). The sample titles of this study are shuffled in the database, so cell type and time point are left out; the donor was told from shared clones.

The chain uses TRBV5-5 and TRBJ2-1; 9 bases agree with TRBD1. This CDR3 contains 16 residues. Germline CDR1 SGHKS, CDR2 YYEKEE (reference sequence). With V trimmed by 4 bases and J by 3 bases, 8 bases remained unmatched. CDR3: CASSPTGTGFYNEQFF. CDR3 nucleotides: TGTGCCAGCAGCCCGACCGGGACAGGGTTCTACAATGAGCAGTTCTTC.

The V call is TRBV24-1, the J call TRBJ2-3, with unresolved D. The CDR3 runs to 11 residues. Germline assignment: CDR1 KGHDR and CDR2 SFDVKD. V lost 0 bases and J 8 bases, leaving 2 bases between the germline ends. The CDR3 coding sequence is TGTGCCACCAGTGATTTGGGTACGCAGTATTTT. It yields the protein CATSDLGTQYF.

This clonotype was seen ten or more times. The chain couples TRBV7-9 to TRBJ1-5; D remains ambiguous. The V end lost 1 base, the J end lost 3 bases, and 1 base lay between the germline ends. The CDR3 length is 12 residues. The germline gives CDR1 SEHNR, CDR2 FQNEAQ (reference sequence). CDR3 sequence reads: CASSLVNQPQHF. CDR3 bases: TGTGCCAGCAGCTTAGTCAATCAGCCCCAGCATTTT.

On this clonotype itself: Sequence at one end of the junction differs from germline and may be a read error. The chain has TRBV5-5 and TRBJ1-1; D gene unclear. Looked up from germline, CDR1 is SGHKS and CDR2 is YYEKEE (reference sequence). The CDR3 covers 14 residues. DNA of the CDR3: TGTTCCAGCAGCTTCAGGCCTGGGAACACTGAAGCTTTCTTT. It yields the protein CSSSFRPGNTEAFF.

The chain carries TRBV6-2 or TRBV6-3 and TRBJ2-3; TRBD2 matches 9 bases. The CDR3 is 16 amino acids. The germline CDR1 and CDR2 sequences are MNHEY and SVGEGT. Germline trimming cut 2 bases from V and 4 bases from J; bases unmatched to any gene: 7. The CDR3 bases are TGTGCCAGCAGTTACCCGTCGGCGGGAGGGGCAGATACGCAGTATTTT. Translating gives CASSYPSAGGADTQYF.